This T cell receptor beta chain was captured in a study of human T cells and chemical hapten exposure. Study at large: Diphenylcyclopropenone doses were given weekly to the scalps of patients across the approximately 24-week study.

General study points: TCRs at a frequency above 1 in 1000 stayed unchanged with DPC sensitization.

CDR3 length equals 15 residues. Between the trimmed V and J ends, which lost 2 bases and 10 bases, there was a span of 20 bases. Germline CDR1 reads MNHEY; CDR2 reads SMNVEV (reference sequence). Specified time point: pre-sensitization, week 0. Stated treatment: therapeutic diphenylcyclopropenone sensitization with weekly scalp DPC. TCRdb analysed the RACE reads with MiXCR anew, one entry per CDR3 protein. Of 300,000 to 450,000 distinct CDR3 sequences listed, roughly 5% are singletons. Comment on this clonotype: Its antigen is undetermined. A much larger clone is a single base away; this may be a read error.

This receptor was obtained from a woman in her forties or fifties with alopecia areata. Some clones in this sample may be carry-over from other donors' samples. The chain couples TRBV27 to TRBJ1-1; a possible D gene is TRBD1 (5 bases). This sample comprised whole blood, obtained in connection with sensitization to the hapten diphenylcyclopropenone (DPC). CDR3 in amino acids: CASSLGHPGRAVAFF. DNA for the CDR3: TGTGCCAGCAGTTTAGGACACCCCGGCAGGGCTGTAGCTTTCTTT.